The rows below give T cell receptor beta chains drawn from one sample of a study of human T cells and chemical hapten exposure. TCRdb re-called the RACE reads through MiXCR, storing one row per CDR3 protein. Among some 60,000 distinct CDR3 sequences listed, around 11% were seen once. The sample consisted of whole blood, taken in connection with sensitization to the hapten diphenylcyclopropenone (DPC). These receptors all come from a man aged 25 to 40 with alopecia areata. Some clones in this sample may be carry-over from other donors' samples. Both conserved end residues are part of each CDR3. A D gene is named only where the DNA matches it firmly. Only some rows state a clone size, as once, few, many or a class for expanded clones.

j_call	v_call	clone_size	d_call	cdr3_nt	cdr3_aa
TRBJ1-1	TRBV27	few	NA	TGTGCCAGCAGCCCTAGGAGGTTGGGCACTGAAGCTTTCTTT	CASSPRRLGTEAFF
TRBJ2-7	TRBV28	few	NA	TGTGCCAGCAGCTCGACAATCTCCTACGAGCAGTACTTC	CASSSTISYEQYF
TRBJ1-3	TRBV27	NA	NA	TGTGCCAGCAGTTTAGAGGGACCGCTCTCTGGAAACACCATATATTTT	CASSLEGPLSGNTIYF
TRBJ2-2	TRBV10-3	few	TRBD1	TGTGCCATCAGTGCTTGGGCAGGGGGCAACACCGGGGAGCTGTTTTTT	CAISAWAGGNTGELFF
TRBJ1-2	TRBV27	NA	TRBD1	TGTGCCAGCAGTTTGGTACAGGGGGCGCGTAATGGCTACACCTTC	CASSLVQGARNGYTF
TRBJ1-6	TRBV6-1	many	NA	TGTGCCAGCAGTGACATCGCCCGCAGCTCCTATAATTCACCCCTCCACTTT	CASSDIARSSYNSPLHF
TRBJ1-4	TRBV20-1	NA	NA	TGCAGTGCTAGAGATCCCGGGACCGAGGGGGAAAAACTGTTTTTT	CSARDPGTEGEKLFF
TRBJ2-2	TRBV14	NA	NA	TGTGCCAGCAGCCAAAGGGGTACCCTGAACACCGGGGAGCTGTTTTTT	CASSQRGTLNTGELFF
TRBJ2-3	TRBV3-1	few	TRBD1	TGTGCCAGCAGCCCGAGACAGGGGGGCACAGATACGCAGTATTTT	CASSPRQGGTDTQYF
TRBJ2-3	TRBV7-9	few	TRBD1	TGTGCCAGCCGCGTGCTCCGGCTCCGACAGGGAGAGAGAGATACGCAGTATTTT	CASRVLRLRQGERDTQYF
TRBJ2-3	TRBV19	NA	NA	TGTGCCAGTAGTACCATTGGGGGAGATACAACAGATACGCAGTATTTT	CASSTIGGDTTDTQYF
TRBJ2-7	TRBV9	NA	NA	TGTGCCAGCAGCCCCCCCTCCTACGAGCAGTACTTC	CASSPPSYEQYF
TRBJ1-3	TRBV7-2	few	NA	TGTGCCAGCAGCTTAGTTTGGGGGACCGGAAACACCATATATTTT	CASSLVWGTGNTIYF
TRBJ1-5	TRBV5-5	few	NA	TGTGCCAGCAGCTTGGTTTTGATTAGGGGACTTGTAAATCAGCCCCAGCATTTT	CASSLVLIRGLVNQPQHF
TRBJ1-2	TRBV6-1	NA	TRBD1	TGTGCCAGCAGTGATGCAAAGGACAGGGATCTCTATGGCTACACCTTC	CASSDAKDRDLYGYTF